The clone carrying this T cell receptor (beta chain) was seen a handful of times. The antigen is unknown. Sequencing templates came from extracted RNA that was reverse transcribed into cDNA. The table came from immunoSEQ multiplex PCR; TCRdb's copy has only in-frame clones and leaves some out. The repertoire holds roughly 280,000 clones, around 64% seen once, with about 0.88% in the top ten. CDR3 length: 12 amino acids. CDR1 SEHNR and CDR2 FQNEAQ come from the germline V gene (reference sequence). V lost 5 bases and J 10 bases, leaving 14 bases between the germline ends. This specimen belongs to a study of CD8+ T cells in alopecia areata. Study observations and caveats: In scalp and blood, many expanded lesional clones persisted during tofacitinib. Affected lesional scalp, above all in alopecia totalis/universalis, was more clonal than normal scalp.

Treatment of the sample: oral pan-JAK inhibitor, 5-10 mg twice daily. This TCR was recovered from a human donor with alopecia areata. V is TRBV7-9 and J is TRBJ1-1; D may be TRBD1 (5 bases). The sample here was CD4+ T cells sorted from blood, taken around week 53, from a patient treated with tofacitinib. This CDR3 is CASSHLGDGAFF. The CDR3 DNA reads as TGTGCCAGCAGCCACTTGGGGGATGGAGCTTTCTTT.